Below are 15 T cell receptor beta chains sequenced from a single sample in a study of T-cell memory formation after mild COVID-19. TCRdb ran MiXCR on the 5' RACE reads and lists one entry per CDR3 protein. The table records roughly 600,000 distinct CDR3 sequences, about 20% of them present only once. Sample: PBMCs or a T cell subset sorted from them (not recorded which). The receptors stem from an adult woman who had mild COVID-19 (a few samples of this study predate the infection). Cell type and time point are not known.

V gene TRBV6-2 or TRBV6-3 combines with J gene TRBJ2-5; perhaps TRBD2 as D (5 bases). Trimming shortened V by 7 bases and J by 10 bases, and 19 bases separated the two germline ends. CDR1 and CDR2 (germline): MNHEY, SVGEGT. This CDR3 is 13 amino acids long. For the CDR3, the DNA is TGTGCCAGCACTACGACTACTCCTAAGTTCCAGTACTTC. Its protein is CASTTTTPKFQYF.

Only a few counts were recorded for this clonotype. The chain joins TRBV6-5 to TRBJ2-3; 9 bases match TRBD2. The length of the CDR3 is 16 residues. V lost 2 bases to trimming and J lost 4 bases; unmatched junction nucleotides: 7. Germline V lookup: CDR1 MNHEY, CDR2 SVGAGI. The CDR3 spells CASSYGRGGEPDTQYF. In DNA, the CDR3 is TGTGCCAGCAGTTACGGGCGGGGGGGCGAACCAGATACGCAGTATTTT.

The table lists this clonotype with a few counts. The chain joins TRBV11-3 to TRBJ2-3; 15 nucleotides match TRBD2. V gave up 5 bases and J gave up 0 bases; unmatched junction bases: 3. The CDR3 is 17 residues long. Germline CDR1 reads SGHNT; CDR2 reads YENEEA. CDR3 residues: CASSQGTSGGSTDTQYF. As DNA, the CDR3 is TGTGCCAGCAGCCAAGGGACTAGCGGGGGGAGCACAGATACGCAGTATTTT.

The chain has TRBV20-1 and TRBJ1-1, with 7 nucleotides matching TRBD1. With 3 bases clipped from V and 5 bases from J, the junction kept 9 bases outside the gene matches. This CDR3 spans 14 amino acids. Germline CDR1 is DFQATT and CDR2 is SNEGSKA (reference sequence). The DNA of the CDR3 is TGCAGTGCTAGTCTGAGACAGGGAAGAACTGAAGCTTTCTTT. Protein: CSASLRQGRTEAFF.

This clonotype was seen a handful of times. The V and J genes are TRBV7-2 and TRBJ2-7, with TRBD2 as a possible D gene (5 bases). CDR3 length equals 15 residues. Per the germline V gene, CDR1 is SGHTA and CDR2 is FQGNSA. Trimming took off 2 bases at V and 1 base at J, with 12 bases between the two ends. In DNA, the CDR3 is TGTGCCAGCAGCTTACCGGGGTCCACGTCCTACGAGCAGTACTTC. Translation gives CASSLPGSTSYEQYF.

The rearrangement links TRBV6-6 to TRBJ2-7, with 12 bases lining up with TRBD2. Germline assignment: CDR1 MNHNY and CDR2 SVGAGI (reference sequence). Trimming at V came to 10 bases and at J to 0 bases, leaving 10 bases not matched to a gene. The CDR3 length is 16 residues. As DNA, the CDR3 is TGTGCCACAGTGATGACTAGCGGGGGAACCTCCTACGAGCAGTACTTC. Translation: CATVMTSGGTSYEQYF.

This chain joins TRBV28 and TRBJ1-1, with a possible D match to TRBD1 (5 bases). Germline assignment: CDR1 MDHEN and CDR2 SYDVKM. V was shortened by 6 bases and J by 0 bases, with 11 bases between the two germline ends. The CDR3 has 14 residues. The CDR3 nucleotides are TGTGCCAGCAGACCGGGACCCATGAACACTGAAGCTTTCTTT. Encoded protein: CASRPGPMNTEAFF.

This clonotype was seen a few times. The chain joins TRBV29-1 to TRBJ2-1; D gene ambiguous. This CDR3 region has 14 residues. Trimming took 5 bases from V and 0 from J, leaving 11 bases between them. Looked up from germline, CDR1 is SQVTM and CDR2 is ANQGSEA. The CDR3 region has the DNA TGCAGCGTTTATAGGATGAGCTCCTACAATGAGCAGTTCTTC. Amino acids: CSVYRMSSYNEQFF.

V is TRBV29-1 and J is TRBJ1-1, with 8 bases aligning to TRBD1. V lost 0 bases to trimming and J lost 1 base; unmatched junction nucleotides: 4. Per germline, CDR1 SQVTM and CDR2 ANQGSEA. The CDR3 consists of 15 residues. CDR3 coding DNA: TGCAGCGTTGAAGATTCAGGGACAGGGAACACTGAAGCTTTCTTT. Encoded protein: CSVEDSGTGNTEAFF.

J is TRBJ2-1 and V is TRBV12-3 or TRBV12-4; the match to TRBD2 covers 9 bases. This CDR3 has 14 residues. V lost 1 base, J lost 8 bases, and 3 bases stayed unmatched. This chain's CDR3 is CASSLVAGVHEQFF. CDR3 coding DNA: TGTGCCAGCAGTTTAGTAGCGGGAGTACATGAGCAGTTCTTC.

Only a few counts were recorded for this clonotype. Here the CDR3 DNA reads TGTGCCAGCTCACCACTTCCGCAGGGGGCCTACGAGCAGTACTTC. Translated: CASSPLPQGAYEQYF. The chain links TRBV18 to TRBJ2-7; 7 nucleotides agree with TRBD1. Germline V gene lookup returns CDR1 KGHSH and CDR2 LQKENI. J was trimmed by 2 bases and V by 1 base; bases with no gene match: 5. This CDR3 is 15 amino acids long. The complete variable domain, with remaining parts taken from reference TRBV18 and TRBJ2-7, reads NAGVMQNPRHLVRRRGQEARLRCSPMKGHSHVYWYRQLPEEGLKFMVYLQKENIIDESGMPKERFSAEFPKEGPSILRIQQVVRGDSAAYFCASSPLPQGAYEQYFGPGTRLTVT.

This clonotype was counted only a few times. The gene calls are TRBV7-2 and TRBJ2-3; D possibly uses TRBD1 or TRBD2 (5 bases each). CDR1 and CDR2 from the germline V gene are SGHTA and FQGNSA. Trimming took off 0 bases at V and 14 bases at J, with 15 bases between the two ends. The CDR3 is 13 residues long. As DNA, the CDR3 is TGTGCCAGCAGCTTAGCAGGGACGGGCGACCTGTATTTT. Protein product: CASSLAGTGDLYF. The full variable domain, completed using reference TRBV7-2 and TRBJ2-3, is GAGVSQSPSNKVTEKGKDVELRCDPISGHTALYWYRQSLGQGLEFLIYFQGNSAPDKSGLPSDRFSAERTGGSVSTLTIQRTQQEDSAVYLCASSLAGTGDLYFGPGTRLTVL.

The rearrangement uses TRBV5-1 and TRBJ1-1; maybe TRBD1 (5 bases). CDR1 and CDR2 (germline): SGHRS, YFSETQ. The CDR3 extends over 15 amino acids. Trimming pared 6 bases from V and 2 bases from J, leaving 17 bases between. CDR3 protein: CASTQGRAENTEAFF. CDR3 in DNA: TGCGCCAGCACCCAGGGTCGGGCGGAAAACACTGAAGCTTTCTTT.

DNA of the CDR3: TGTGCCAGCAGCTTCTCTATTATATCAGGGAATGAAAAACTGTTTTTT. Its protein product is CASSFSIISGNEKLFF. This chain joins TRBV7-9 and TRBJ1-4; weak D call: TRBD1 (5 bases). V lost 3 bases to trimming and J lost 5 bases, with 16 bases between them. This CDR3 has 16 residues. Per the germline V gene, CDR1 is SEHNR and CDR2 is FQNEAQ (reference sequence).

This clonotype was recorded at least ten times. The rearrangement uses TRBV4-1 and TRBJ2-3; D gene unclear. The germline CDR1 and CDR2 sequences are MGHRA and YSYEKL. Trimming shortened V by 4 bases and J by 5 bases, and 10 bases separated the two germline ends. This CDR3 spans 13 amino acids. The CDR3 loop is CASSLNWEDTQYF. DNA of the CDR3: TGCGCCAGCAGCCTAAATTGGGAAGATACGCAGTATTTT.